What follows describes a single T cell receptor (beta chain). The target antigen is unknown. This record belongs to a study of blood T cells in healthy people across ages. Points from the study as a whole: Strongly correlated with naive T cell percentage was TCR beta diversity. Higher diversity and more naive CD4+ cells were features of long-lived donors, compared to aged donors. Per million T cells, TCR beta diversity dropped about linearly as age rose. CMV status of donors was not determined, possibly confounding expanded clonotype changes.

The germline CDR1 and CDR2 sequences are DFQATT and SNEGSKA (reference sequence). V lost 3 bases and J lost 9; bases outside the gene matches: 6. This CDR3 spans 14 amino acids. Primed by a sample-barcoded 5' primer and a J-beta primer mix, a second PCR proceeded for roughly 7 to 11 cycles. TCRdb itself ran the 5' RACE reads through MiXCR, one entry per CDR3 protein. The sample includes under 2,000,000 distinct CDR3 sequences, just under 50% of them seen just once. This clonotype originated in a woman aged 40 to 50 in good health. The sequencing input was blood. The chain has TRBV20-1 and TRBJ2-1; 12 bases are a match to TRBD2. CDR3 in amino acids: CSASRTSGVSEQFF. The DNA for the CDR3 is TGCAGTGCTAGCCGGACTAGCGGGGTATCTGAGCAGTTCTTC.